The 24 T cell receptor beta chains below all came from one sample that was sequenced in a study of cytomegalovirus exposure and HLA in healthy donors. PCR involved 60 Vbeta and 13 Jbeta primers. Sequenced by immunoSEQ multiplex PCR; TCRdb stores in-frame clones only, minus some. The table records around 90,000 clones, about two thirds of them present only once. The sequenced sample consisted of PBMCs. These receptors originate from a boy between 5 and 17 years old in good health and CMV-seropositive.

This sequence joins TRBV11-2 and TRBJ2-7; 8 positions agree with TRBD2. CDR1 and CDR2 (germline): SGHAT, FQNNGV. The CDR3 is 14 residues long. Germline trimming cut 10 bases from V and 2 bases from J; bases unmatched to any gene: 10. CDR3 protein: CANGAGGFAYEQYF. The CDR3 coding sequence is TGTGCCAACGGCGCGGGGGGTTTCGCCTACGAGCAGTACTTC.

This clone was recorded a few times. The V call is TRBV7-3, the J call TRBJ2-7; TRBD1 aligns across 8 bases. The CDR3 extends over 15 amino acids. Germline V gives CDR1 SGHTA, CDR2 FQGTGA. The J segment lost 5 bases and the V segment lost 4 bases, leaving 10 bases of the junction unmatched. CDR3 sequence (DNA): TGTGCCAGCAGCTCAGGGACAGGTTACTTGGACGAGCAGTACTTC. Its protein product is CASSSGTGYLDEQYF.

The CDR3 DNA reads as TGTGCCGCAGCGGAACTCACAGATACGCAGTATTTT. Translating gives CAAAELTDTQYF. This sequence joins TRBV6-6 and TRBJ2-3; maybe TRBD2 (5 bases). V lost 11 bases and J lost 2, with 11 bases in between. The germline CDR1 and CDR2 sequences are MNHNY and SVGAGI (reference sequence). The CDR3 is 12 residues long.

The rearrangement links TRBV7-3 to TRBJ1-3; D uncertain. This CDR3 has 13 amino acids. With 3 bases removed from V and 4 bases from J, the gap between germline ends came to 7 bases. Germline-derived CDR1 and CDR2 are SGHTA and FQGTGA. CDR3 nucleotide sequence: TGTGCCAGCAGCTTGCGTATGGGAAACACCATATATTTT. Its protein product is CASSLRMGNTIYF.

This clone turned up a few times. This chain connects TRBV6-1 to TRBJ2-7; weak D call: TRBD2 (6 bases). Germline V gene data show CDR1 as MNHNS and CDR2 as SASEGT. The CDR3 is 16 residues long. Trimming took off 4 bases at V and 2 bases at J, with 18 bases between the two ends. Written as DNA, the CDR3 is TGTGCCAGCAGTGGCAGTCGAAACGGGGGAACCTACGAGCAGTACTTC. This codes for CASSGSRNGGTYEQYF.

V usage is TRBV7-9 and J usage is TRBJ2-1, with D perhaps matching TRBD2 (5 bases). Germline V gene lookup returns CDR1 SEHNR and CDR2 FQNEAQ (reference sequence). V was trimmed by 2 bases and J by 3 bases, leaving 14 bases between them. The CDR3 covers 16 residues. CDR3 protein: CASSLSGPYFYNEQFF. The CDR3 nucleotides read TGTGCCAGCAGCTTAAGCGGACCGTACTTCTACAATGAGCAGTTCTTC.

Only one count was recorded for this clone. The chain links TRBV7-9 to TRBJ1-3; D is undetermined. With 5 bases removed from V and 0 bases from J, the gap between germline ends came to 11 bases. The germline V gene has CDR1 SEHNR and CDR2 FQNEAQ (reference sequence). This CDR3 comprises 15 residues. The CDR3 nucleotides read TGTGCCAGCAGCGCGGCCAAAAACTCTGGAAACACCATATATTTT. Translation: CASSAAKNSGNTIYF. The full variable domain, its missing parts supplied by reference TRBV7-9 and TRBJ1-3, is DTGVSQNPRHKITKRGQNVTFRCDPISEHNRLYWYRQTLGQGPEFLTYFQNEAQLEKSRLLSDRFSAERPKGSFSTLEIQRTEQGDSAMYLCASSAAKNSGNTIYFGEGSWLTVV.

The chain links TRBV4-1 to TRBJ2-1; D is possibly TRBD2 (5 bases). Looked up from germline, CDR1 is MGHRA and CDR2 is YSYEKL. The CDR3 length is 16 residues. Trimming took 0 bases from V and 0 from J, leaving 9 bases between them. This CDR3 reads CASSQDQRNSYNEQFF. CDR3 sequence (DNA): TGCGCCAGCAGCCAAGACCAGCGGAACTCCTACAATGAGCAGTTCTTC.

The chain recombines TRBV7-2 with TRBJ2-1; 11 bases align to TRBD2. CDR3 size: 17 residues. Trimming at V came to 2 bases and at J to 4 bases, leaving 7 bases not matched to a gene. Germline values: CDR1 SGHTA, CDR2 FQGNSA. CDR3 sequence: CASSLHIAGGIYNEQFF. The CDR3 coding sequence is TGTGCCAGCAGCTTACATATAGCGGGGGGGATTTACAATGAGCAGTTCTTC.

V usage is TRBV5-4 and J usage is TRBJ2-5; tentative D call: TRBD2 (5 bases). The CDR3 sequence is 15 residues long. V was trimmed by 4 bases and J by 5 bases, leaving 18 bases between them. Germline CDR1 reads SGHNT; CDR2 reads YYREEE (reference sequence). CDR3 coding DNA: TGTGCCAGCAGCCCACGGGCCTCGGGATGGGAGACCCAGTACTTC. This sequence encodes CASSPRASGWETQYF.

The V call is TRBV29-1, the J call TRBJ2-3; 8 bases are shared with TRBD2. V dropped 3 bases and J dropped 2; count of bases not matched to a gene: 16. The CDR3 is 18 amino acids. CDR1 SQVTM and CDR2 ANQGSEA come from the germline V gene. CDR3 nucleotide sequence: TGCAGCGTTGACCCCGGGAGGGTGGCGGGGGGCTCCACAGATACGCAGTATTTT. It yields the protein CSVDPGRVAGGSTDTQYF.

This clone was picked up a small number of times. V gene TRBV7-2 combines with J gene TRBJ2-7, with TRBD2 matching 8 bases. V was clipped by 5 bases and J by 3 bases; unmatched bases: 3. Looked up from germline, CDR1 is SGHTA and CDR2 is FQGNSA. This CDR3 has 13 amino acids. The CDR3 here is CASSRGGSYEQYF. CDR3 coding DNA: TGTGCCAGCAGCCGGGGGGGGAGCTACGAGCAGTACTTC.

J is TRBJ1-1 and V is TRBV7-2, with D possibly matching TRBD1 (6 bases). The germline V and J ends were trimmed by 4 bases and 5 bases, with 11 bases remaining between them. The CDR3 runs 13 residues. Germline loops: CDR1 SGHTA, CDR2 FQGNSA. As DNA, the CDR3 is TGTGCCAGCAGCTACAAGGGGGGGACTGAAGCTTTCTTT. It is translated as CASSYKGGTEAFF.

The DNA for the CDR3 is TGTGCCAGCAGCCCCGGACAGGGTAAAGTGGATGGCTACACCTTC. It yields the protein CASSPGQGKVDGYTF. The V call is TRBV7-9, the J call TRBJ1-2; 8 nucleotides match TRBD1. The germline gives CDR1 SEHNR, CDR2 FQNEAQ (reference sequence). Unmatched junction bases numbered 11, after V lost 5 bases and J lost 6 bases. The CDR3 runs 15 residues.

The CDR3, as DNA: TGTGCCAGCAGCTTGAGCCCCCGGTATGAGCAGTTCTTC. Protein sequence: CASSLSPRYEQFF. The rearrangement uses TRBV5-4 and TRBJ2-1; D gene unclear. Trimming took off 1 base at V and 8 bases at J, with 10 bases between the two ends. The CDR3 totals 13 residues. Germline V gives CDR1 SGHNT, CDR2 YYREEE (reference sequence). Complete variable domain (other parts from reference TRBV5-4 and TRBJ2-1): ETGVTQSPTHLIKTRGQQVTLRCSSQSGHNTVSWYQQALGQGPQFIFQYYREEENGRGNFPPRFSGLQFPNYSSELNVNALELDDSALYLCASSLSPRYEQFFGPGTRLTVL.

This clone showed up just a few times. This chain uses TRBV5-1 with TRBJ1-1, with TRBD1 as a possible D gene (6 bases). V was shortened by 3 bases and J by 1 base, with 10 bases between the two germline ends. The germline gives CDR1 SGHRS, CDR2 YFSETQ. This CDR3 has 14 residues. CDR3 protein: CASSSRGRNTEAFF. In DNA, the CDR3 is TGCGCCAGCAGCTCCAGGGGTAGGAACACTGAAGCTTTCTTT.

This clone was found a few times. The rearrangement uses TRBV2 and TRBJ1-1; tentative D call: TRBD1 (5 bases). Germline V gene sequence: CDR1 SNHLY, CDR2 FYNNEI. The CDR3 runs to 17 residues. V was pared by 1 base and J by 1 base, with 16 bases between. This CDR3 is CASSEVSDTLSNTEAFF. In nucleotides, the CDR3 is TGTGCCAGCAGTGAAGTTTCGGACACCCTCTCGAACACTGAAGCTTTCTTT.

This clone was seen only a few times. The V call is TRBV6-1, the J call TRBJ1-4, with 8 bases fitting TRBD1. V was pared by 3 bases and J by 8 bases, with 5 bases of the junction left unmatched. Germline V gene lookup returns CDR1 MNHNS and CDR2 SASEGT. The CDR3 has 14 amino acids. CDR3 DNA sequence: TGTGCCAGCAGTGATCAGGGGGCGGAAGAAAAACTGTTTTTT. Its translation: CASSDQGAEEKLFF.

The chain employs TRBV30 and TRBJ2-3; possible D gene TRBD1, 5 bases. V was pared by 2 bases and J by 3 bases, with 12 bases between. Germline loops: CDR1 GTSNPN, CDR2 SVGIG (reference sequence). The CDR3 length is 14 residues. The CDR3 sequence: CAWSIQGITDTQYF. CDR3 DNA sequence: TGTGCCTGGAGTATCCAGGGTATAACAGATACGCAGTATTTT.

V usage is TRBV30 and J usage is TRBJ2-5; TRBD1 aligns across 8 bases. CDR3 size: 13 residues. Germline CDR1 GTSNPN, CDR2 SVGIG (reference sequence). The V gene end was trimmed by 5 bases and the J gene end by 4 bases; junction bases not matched to a gene: 6. In nucleotides, the CDR3 is TGTGCCTGGCGGCCAGGGGGCGGAGAGACCCAGTACTTC. Amino acid sequence: CAWRPGGGETQYF. The full variable domain, with the rest looked up from reference TRBV30 and TRBJ2-5, is SQTIHQWPATLVQPVGSPLSLECTVEGTSNPNLYWYRQAAGRGLQLLFYSVGIGQISSEVPQNLSASRPQDRQFILSSKKLLLSDSGFYLCAWRPGGGETQYFGPGTRLLVL.

This clone was recorded once. The rearrangement joins TRBV15 to TRBJ1-2, with D unresolved. Per germline, CDR1 LNHNV and CDR2 YYDKDF (reference sequence). V lost 0 bases and J lost 5, with 10 bases in between. The CDR3 loop spans 14 amino acids. DNA for the CDR3: TGTGCCACCAGCAGAGATCGGGGAATGTATGGCTACACCTTC. This encodes CATSRDRGMYGYTF. The full variable domain, its missing parts supplied by reference TRBV15 and TRBJ1-2, is DAMVIQNPRYQVTQFGKPVTLSCSQTLNHNVMYWYQQKSSQAPKLLFHYYDKDFNNEADTPDNFQSRRPNTSFCFLDIRSPGLGDTAMYLCATSRDRGMYGYTFGSGTRLTVV.

The rearrangement links TRBV20-1 to TRBJ1-1; weak D call: TRBD1 (6 bases). The germline V gene encodes CDR1 DFQATT and CDR2 SNEGSKA (reference sequence). The ends were cut back, 7 bases at V and 3 bases at J, with 9 bases in the middle. This CDR3 has 11 residues. The CDR3 nucleotides are TGCAGTGGCAGGGGCCACACTGAAGCTTTCTTT. It is translated as CSGRGHTEAFF.

Regarding this clone: At one of its ends the junction is not consistent with the germline gene, which may arise from a read error. This chain joins TRBV2 and TRBJ2-3, with 7 bases that match TRBD2. The CDR3 consists of 16 residues. CDR1 and CDR2 (germline): SNHLY, FYNNEI. Written as DNA, the CDR3 is TGTGCCAGCAGGGAAGGACTAGTCAGCTTTTCAGATACGCAGTATTTT. Translated, it gives CASREGLVSFSDTQYF.

This sequence joins TRBV30 and TRBJ1-1; D not resolved. Trimming pared 2 bases from V and 0 bases from J, leaving 13 bases between. The CDR3 contains 15 residues. CDR1 and CDR2 from the germline V gene are GTSNPN and SVGIG (reference sequence). The CDR3 nucleotides are TGTGCCTGGAGTTCCAAACCGGGATTGAACACTGAAGCTTTCTTT. As protein: CAWSSKPGLNTEAFF.